The entry that follows covers one TCR beta chain sequence. This clone's antigen is unknown. The input lacks base qualities; no much larger clone sits a single base away. V was cut back by 5 bases and J by 0 bases, leaving a gap of 10 bases between them. Based on the germline V gene (reference sequence), the CDR1 and CDR2 sequences are SEHNR and FQNEAQ. Measured from the cysteine to the phenylalanine, the CDR3 is 14 residues long. Only the CDR3 DNA is retained, 42 bases long and in frame from the first base. The sample belongs to a study of T cell changes during pregnancy in multiple sclerosis (dated by TCRdb to between 2018 and 2021). Regarding the research as a whole: In women with multiple sclerosis, the researchers looked at how the T cell repertoire shifted as pregnancy progressed.

Libraries were built with the immunoSEQ multiplex PCR assay. This is the immuneACCESS table as TCRdb keeps it, with only in-frame sequences that have V and J called. A part of the clones is gone; compared with another copy, unresolved V genes explain less than half, and the rest is unexplained. Counted in this sample were around 62,000 clones; less than 95% of them appeared once. The ten biggest clones cover approximately 1.5% of the sample. The sequenced sample was peripheral blood, obtained in the third trimester of pregnancy. Recombination linked TRBV7-9 to TRBJ1-1, with no confident D gene call. This clonotype was obtained from a female donor with multiple sclerosis, enrolled in a pregnancy study. The CDR3 protein: CASSGLEVNTEAFF. In nucleotides, the sequence is TGTGCCAGCAGCGGATTAGAGGTGAACACTGAAGCTTTCTTT.